Listed below are T cell receptor beta chains from one sample, sequenced in a study of cytomegalovirus exposure and HLA in healthy donors. Data came from immunoSEQ multiplex PCR; TCRdb stores just in-frame clones and leaves some out. The table lists 53,000 or so clones, more than 70% of them singletons. Sequencing input: PBMCs. The receptors derive from a man aged 25 to 40 in good health and CMV-seropositive. CDR3s include the opening cysteine and the closing phenylalanine or tryptophan. Fields, in order: D gene, clone size, V gene, J gene, CDR3 protein, CDR3 DNA. The D gene is left open where the match is weak. Rows give clone size only sometimes, using once, few, many, or a class for an expanded clone.

-	-	TRBV18	TRBJ2-6	CASSLYTRWAPSGANVLTF	TGTGCCAGCTCACTCTACACGCGATGGGCGCCCTCTGGGGCCAACGTCCTGACTTTC
TRBD1	-	TRBV4-3	TRBJ2-3	CASSQDGPQGSFTDTQYF	TGCGCCAGCAGCCAAGATGGGCCACAGGGGTCTTTCACAGATACGCAGTATTTT
-	few	TRBV28	TRBJ2-7	CATNAGSEQYF	TGTGCCACTAACGCTGGGAGCGAGCAGTACTTC
-	-	TRBV29-1	TRBJ1-2	CSVLVGYGYTF	TGCAGCGTCCTAGTAGGTTATGGCTACACCTTC
-	-	TRBV6-5	TRBJ2-2	CASSSIRREPGELFF	TGTGCCAGCAGCTCGATTAGGAGGGAGCCCGGGGAGCTGTTTTTT
-	-	TRBV9	TRBJ1-1	CASTPPGQLNAEAFF	TGTGCCAGCACCCCCCCCGGACAACTGAACGCTGAAGCTTTCTTT
TRBD2	few	TRBV4-3	TRBJ2-5	CASSQGRSGGVQETQYF	TGCGCCAGCAGCCAAGGGAGGAGCGGGGGGGTCCAAGAGACCCAGTACTTC
-	-	TRBV4-3	TRBJ2-1	CASSRDLAEGYNEQFF	TGCGCCAGCAGCCGGGACTTAGCGGAGGGTTACAATGAGCAGTTCTTC
-	-	TRBV30	TRBJ1-2	CAWSGGNYGYTF	TGTGCCTGGAGTGGCGGGAACTATGGCTACACCTTC
-	-	TRBV7-9	TRBJ1-3	CSSSLGSQNSGNTIYF	TGTTCCAGCAGCTTAGGGTCCCAGAACTCTGGAAACACCATATATTTT
-	-	TRBV7-3	TRBJ2-7	CASSASGASYEQYF	TGTGCCAGCAGCGCGTCGGGAGCCTCCTACGAGCAGTACTTC
-	few	TRBV28	TRBJ1-2	CASSWMGGDSTF	TGTGCCAGCAGTTGGATGGGGGGGGATTCCACCTTC
TRBD2	-	TRBV4-3	TRBJ2-7	CASSQVARGGYEQYF	TGCGCCAGCAGCCAAGTGGCTCGGGGGGGATACGAGCAGTACTTC
TRBD1	-	TRBV7-3	TRBJ2-1	CASSLDRENEQFF	TGTGCCAGCAGCTTAGACAGGGAGAATGAGCAGTTCTTC
TRBD1	-	TRBV18	TRBJ2-7	CASSSRQGAEQYF	TGTGCCAGCTCATCTCGACAGGGGGCCGAGCAGTACTTC
-	-	TRBV27	TRBJ1-5	CASSFGRGGQPQHF	TGTGCCAGCAGTTTCGGGAGGGGTGGTCAGCCCCAGCATTTT